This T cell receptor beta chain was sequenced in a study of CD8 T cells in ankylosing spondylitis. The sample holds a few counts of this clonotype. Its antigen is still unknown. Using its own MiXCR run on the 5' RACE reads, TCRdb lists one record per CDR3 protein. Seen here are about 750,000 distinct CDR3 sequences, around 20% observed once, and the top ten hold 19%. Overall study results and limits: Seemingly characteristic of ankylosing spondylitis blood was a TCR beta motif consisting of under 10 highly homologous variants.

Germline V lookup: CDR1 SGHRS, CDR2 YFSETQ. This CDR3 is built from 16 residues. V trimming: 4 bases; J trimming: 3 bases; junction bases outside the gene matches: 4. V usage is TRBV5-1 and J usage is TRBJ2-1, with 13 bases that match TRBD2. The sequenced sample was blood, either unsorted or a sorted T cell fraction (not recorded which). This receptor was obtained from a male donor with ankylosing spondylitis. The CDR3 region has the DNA TGCGCCAGCAGCGGAGGGACTAGCGGGGTCTACAATGAGCAGTTCTTC. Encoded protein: CASSGGTSGVYNEQFF.